A single T cell receptor (beta chain) is shown here with its context. This specimen comes from a study of blood T cell repertoires in COVID-19. As for the study in general: COVID-19 samples collected from the United States, Italy and Spain covered acute and convalescent phases. Sample material is recorded as cDNA or gDNA derived from T cells, B-cell-depleted T cells, or PBMCs.

Authors' data handling: How many nucleated cells were present was estimated from reference gene primer amplification. Method: immunoSEQ multiplex PCR; TCRdb's copy keeps in-frame clones and lacks some. V, J and clone size are those of that table, while D and trimming were read from the DNA. The table lists 110,000 to 150,000 clones, more than 75% of them singletons. Per the germline V gene, CDR1 is ENHRY and CDR2 is SYGVKD. V was shortened by 9 bases and J by 2 bases, with 14 bases between the two germline ends. The CDR3 is 13 residues long. The V and J genes are TRBV10-3 and TRBJ2-7; maybe TRBD2 (5 bases). Input material: peripheral blood. The TCR sequence derives from a man aged 55-75 years with acute or convalescent COVID-19. CDR3 in DNA: TGTGCCATTGGAGCGGAGCGTGCCTACGAGCAGTACTTC. Its translation: CAIGAERAYEQYF.